This T cell receptor beta chain was recovered during a study of response to subunit inactivated influenza vaccine. TCRdb reprocessed the RT-PCR reads with MiXCR, giving one entry per CDR3 protein. Among about 570,000 distinct CDR3 sequences, around 11% were seen once, and the ten largest hold 11%. Trimming took off 5 bases at V and 0 bases at J, with 11 bases between the two ends. The CDR3 covers 16 residues. The germline CDR1 and CDR2 sequences are MNHNS and SASEGT. This sample also appeared in a second study, on T cells expressing NK-cell markers. Turning to that study: For TCR beta, cDNA was produced by 5'RACE template switching with UMIs. Most of the eight sequenced donors were HCMV-seropositive; one was seronegative. An anti-gamma-delta TCR antibody confined sorting to alpha-beta TCR T cells across several of the experiments. Dominant NKG2C+ clonotypes made up about 1.0-7.5% of CD8+ T cells in over five donors. Whether the expanded NKG2C+ T cell clones recognized HCMV remained unclear.

The gene calls are TRBV6-1 and TRBJ2-6; no clear D. The sequence was collected from a man in his fifties who received an inactivated influenza vaccine. The sample was PBMCs from blood, taken on the day of vaccination. DNA of the CDR3: TGTGCCAGCAGTCAAAGGAGAACCTCTGGGGCCAACGTCCTGACTTTC. Translation: CASSQRRTSGANVLTF.